Listed here is a single TCR beta chain. This sample is drawn from a study of primary melanoma T cells and metastatic recurrence. CDR1 and CDR2 (germline): SGDLS, YYNGEE. V lost 0 bases to trimming and J lost 3 bases; unmatched junction nucleotides: 6. The CDR3 consists of 16 residues. TCRdb keeps only in-frame clones here, not all; method: immunoSEQ multiplex PCR. The sample holds about 100 clones; roughly four fifths are singletons and the top ten take roughly 20%. The J gene is TRBJ2-7, the V gene TRBV9; TRBD1 matches at 10 bases. The clonotype originates from a human donor with melanoma. Sequencing was performed on melanoma tumor tissue. The CDR3 nucleotides are TGTGCCAGCAGCGTAGGAGGGGACAGGGGCTTCTACGAGCAGTACTTC. It encodes CASSVGGDRGFYEQYF.